These T cell receptor beta chains were read from a single sample in a study of identical twins. Via MiXCR, TCRdb re-called the 5' RACE reads, giving one row per CDR3 protein. The data contain fewer than 650,000 distinct CDR3 sequences, nearly 10% of them singletons. The data also belong to a second study, concerning yellow fever vaccine responses in identical twins.

The sample comprised PBMCs. The receptors derive from a young woman in good health. CDR3s include the opening cysteine and the closing phenylalanine or tryptophan. Fields, in order: V gene, clone size, D gene, J gene, CDR3 protein, CDR3 DNA. The D gene is left open where the match is weak. A clone size is listed for some rows: how often the clone was seen (once, few, many), or a class if it is expanded.

>TRBV9|many|.|TRBJ2-2
CASSVANYRNTGELFF
TGTGCCAGCAGCGTAGCTAACTACAGGAACACCGGGGAGCTGTTTTTT
>TRBV10-3|many|TRBD2|TRBJ2-2
CAISEGLAGETGELFF
TGTGCCATCAGTGAGGGACTAGCGGGAGAAACCGGGGAGCTGTTTTTT
>TRBV10-3|few|.|TRBJ2-7
CAISAVSYEQYF
TGTGCCATCAGTGCGGTCTCCTACGAGCAGTACTTC
>TRBV4-3|few|TRBD2|TRBJ2-7
CASSQAPGTSGYEQYF
TGCGCCAGCAGCCAAGCACCAGGGACTAGCGGCTACGAGCAGTACTTC
>TRBV7-9|once|TRBD2|TRBJ2-1
CASNWGGTNDNEQFF
TGTGCCAGCAACTGGGGGGGGACGAATGACAATGAGCAGTTCTTC
>TRBV27|few|.|TRBJ1-6
CASSLSLQGHSPLHF
TGTGCCAGCAGTTTATCGCTCCAGGGGCATTCACCCCTCCACTTT
>TRBV7-2|few|TRBD2|TRBJ2-5
CASRRSGTTETQYF
TGTGCCAGCAGGAGATCCGGGACTACAGAGACCCAGTACTTC
>TRBV5-1|many|TRBD1|TRBJ2-3
CASSTGQGRTDTQYF
TGCGCCAGCAGCACGGGACAGGGCCGCACAGATACGCAGTATTTT
>TRBV5-1|few|TRBD2|TRBJ2-4
CASSLRAPGQGAGSGQNIQYF
TGCGCCAGCAGCTTGAGGGCACCGGGTCAGGGAGCGGGGTCCGGCCAAAACATTCAGTACTTC
>TRBV24-1|few|.|TRBJ2-3
CATSPPAGVPGTQYF
TGTGCCACCAGTCCCCCGGCGGGCGTTCCCGGTACGCAGTATTTT
>TRBV28|.|.|TRBJ2-7
CASSFSRAGHTYEQYF
TGTGCCAGCAGTTTCAGTAGAGCGGGCCATACCTACGAGCAGTACTTC
>TRBV5-5|.|.|TRBJ2-2
CASSGNGNTGELFF
TGTGCCAGCAGCGGGAACGGGAACACCGGGGAGCTGTTTTTT
>TRBV9|.|.|TRBJ2-1
CASSVVGGGQFF
TGTGCCAGCAGCGTAGTGGGAGGGGGCCAGTTCTTC
>TRBV12-3/TRBV12-4|few|.|TRBJ2-1
CASSPGLSYEQFF
TGTGCCAGCAGTCCGGGACTTTCCTATGAGCAGTTCTTC
>TRBV6-1|few|TRBD1|TRBJ1-4
CASSTGTVEEKLFF
TGTGCCAGCAGTACCGGGACAGTGGAAGAGAAACTGTTTTTT
>TRBV12-3/TRBV12-4|few|.|TRBJ2-1
CASSLTGAFYNEQFF
TGTGCCAGCAGTTTAACGGGGGCTTTTTACAATGAGCAGTTCTTC